The 20 T cell receptor beta chains presented below share a single source sample, sequenced in a study of T cells in tuberculosis. Assay used: immunoSEQ multiplex PCR; TCRdb lists only in-frame clones, some missing. This sample yields about 20,000 clones, of which over 75% are seen a single time; roughly 14% belongs to the top ten. The sequenced material came from PBMCs. The receptors come from a donor aged 10 to 29 with latent tuberculosis or without tuberculosis infection.

The rearrangement joins TRBV2 to TRBJ2-5; 12 bases match TRBD2. CDR1 is SNHLY and CDR2 is FYNNEI in the germline V gene. V was clipped by 7 bases and J by 7 bases; unmatched bases: 10. This CDR3 comprises 15 residues. The CDR3 nucleotides read TGTGCCAGCAATACCGGACTAGCGGGGACGGGGACCCAGTACTTC. The encoded protein is CASNTGLAGTGTQYF.

The chain has TRBV4-2 and TRBJ1-2, with 10 positions matching TRBD1. The ends lost 2 bases at V and 7 bases at J; junction bases unmatched: 4. The CDR3 has 14 residues. Per germline, CDR1 LGHNA and CDR2 YNFKEQ. CDR3 amino acids: CASSQMTGGRGYTF. CDR3 nucleotide sequence: TGTGCCAGCAGCCAAATGACAGGGGGCCGTGGCTACACCTTC.

The chain couples TRBV9 to TRBJ1-1, with 7 bases aligning to TRBD1. J was trimmed by 6 bases and V by 3 bases; bases with no gene match: 11. CDR1 is SGDLS and CDR2 is YYNGEE in the germline V gene. The CDR3 covers 15 residues. The CDR3 bases are TGTGCCAGCAGCGCCATCACCGGGACAGTGGCTGAAGCTTTCTTT. Residues: CASSAITGTVAEAFF.

J is TRBJ2-7 and V is TRBV6-5; 7 bases match TRBD2. The CDR3 totals 14 residues. Germline CDR1 and CDR2: MNHEY and SVGAGI. The trim removed 2 bases at V and 6 bases at J, leaving 7 bases unmatched. CDR3 residues: CASSYAGVDVEQYF. The CDR3 DNA follows: TGTGCCAGCAGTTACGCGGGAGTGGACGTCGAGCAGTACTTC.

The chain carries TRBV11-3 and TRBJ2-5; 9 nucleotides match TRBD1. CDR3 length: 13 residues. From germline, CDR1 is SGHNT and CDR2 YENEEA. The ends lost 8 bases at V and 2 bases at J; junction bases unmatched: 3. DNA for the CDR3: TGTGCCAGCGGGACAGGGATTCAAGAGACCCAGTACTTC. Protein sequence: CASGTGIQETQYF.

This clone has more than one count but fewer than ten. The chain uses TRBV2 and TRBJ1-6; D is perhaps TRBD1 (6 bases). This CDR3 is 13 amino acids long. V lost 7 bases and J 6 bases, leaving 10 bases between the germline ends. Looked up from germline, CDR1 is SNHLY and CDR2 is FYNNEI. CDR3 amino acids: CASNRERNSPLHF. CDR3 coding DNA: TGTGCCAGCAACAGGGAACGTAATTCACCCCTCCACTTT. The full variable domain, its missing parts supplied by reference TRBV2 and TRBJ1-6, is EPEVTQTPSHQVTQMGQEVILRCVPISNHLYFYWYRQILGQKVEFLVSFYNNEISEKSEIFDDQFSVERPDGSNFTLKIRSTKLEDSAMYFCASNRERNSPLHFGNGTRLTVT.

This rearrangement joins TRBV10-1 to TRBJ2-7, with unresolved D. This CDR3 contains 13 residues. Germline V gene sequence: CDR1 WNHNN, CDR2 SYGVQD (reference sequence). The V end was cut by 0 bases, the J end by 6 bases, with 9 bases between. The CDR3 spells CASSESERCEQYF. As DNA, the CDR3 is TGCGCCAGCAGTGAGTCTGAGAGGTGCGAGCAGTACTTC.

The chain recombines TRBV11-3 with TRBJ1-1; possibly TRBD1 for D (6 bases). The CDR3 consists of 15 residues. V gave up 1 base and J gave up 4 bases, with 13 bases separating them. Germline assignment: CDR1 SGHNT and CDR2 YENEEA. Here the CDR3 DNA reads TGTGCCAGCAGCTTAGGACGGCAGGGGCGCACTGAAGCTTTCTTT. It translates to CASSLGRQGRTEAFF.

V gene TRBV19 combines with J gene TRBJ2-3; possible D gene TRBD2, 7 bases. This CDR3 has 14 residues. The V and J ends lost 10 bases and 1 base respectively, with 15 bases between them. Germline CDR1 is LNHDA and CDR2 is SQIVND (reference sequence). The CDR3 region has the DNA TGTGCCACCACGAGGGGGGGACGCACAGATACGCAGTATTTT. Translated: CATTRGGRTDTQYF.

This chain uses TRBV28 with TRBJ2-2; TRBD1 matches at 7 bases. The CDR3 loop spans 15 amino acids. The ends lost 7 bases at V and 5 bases at J; junction bases unmatched: 10. Germline V gives CDR1 MDHEN, CDR2 SYDVKM. The CDR3 DNA is TGTGCCAGCACCAAGACAGGGTGGTTAACCGGGGAGCTGTTTTTT. This sequence encodes CASTKTGWLTGELFF.

This chain uses TRBV27 with TRBJ2-2, with D tentatively TRBD1 (8 bases). The V and J ends lost 3 bases and 5 bases respectively, with 19 bases between them. Germline V gene lookup returns CDR1 MNHEY and CDR2 SMNVEV (reference sequence). CDR3 length equals 17 residues. CDR3 protein: CASSLIETGEGTGELFF. Here the CDR3 DNA reads TGTGCCAGCAGTTTGATTGAGACAGGGGAGGGGACCGGGGAGCTGTTTTTT.

The chain has TRBV5-8 and TRBJ1-1; TRBD1 is a possible D gene (5 bases). Trimming pared 0 bases from V and 8 bases from J, leaving 8 bases between. This CDR3 spans 12 amino acids. Germline V gene sequence: CDR1 SGHTS, CDR2 YDEGEE. CDR3 loop: CASSLVSGEAFF. DNA of the CDR3: TGTGCCAGCAGCTTGGTGTCAGGGGAAGCTTTCTTT.

This chain uses TRBV19 with TRBJ1-2; TRBD1 matches at 7 bases. Unmatched junction bases numbered 9, after V lost 7 bases and J lost 4 bases. CDR1 and CDR2 (germline): LNHDA, SQIVND (reference sequence). CDR3 length: 14 amino acids. The CDR3 region is CASKPPGDSYGYTF. The DNA for the CDR3 is TGTGCCAGTAAACCCCCTGGGGACAGCTATGGCTACACCTTC.

This clone was counted a single time. The J gene is TRBJ1-5, the V gene TRBV7-2, with D possibly matching TRBD1 (6 bases). Germline-derived CDR1 and CDR2 are SGHTA and FQGNSA. The CDR3 contains 16 residues. With 5 bases removed from V and 4 bases from J, the gap between germline ends came to 18 bases. The DNA for the CDR3 is TGTGCCAGCAGCCCGAACCTCGGACAGACTAATCAGCCCCAGCATTTT. Protein product: CASSPNLGQTNQPQHF.

The CDR3, as DNA: TGTGCCAGCAGCAAAGGCGTCGCCTCGGGGCAGCCCCAGCATTTT. Translation: CASSKGVASGQPQHF. The V and J genes are TRBV21-1 and TRBJ1-5. TRBV21-1 is annotated as a pseudogene. This CDR3 is built from 15 residues.

This chain joins TRBV9 and TRBJ1-5, with D uncertain. V lost 0 bases to trimming and J lost 9 bases, with 4 bases between them. The CDR3 is 11 residues long. Germline CDR1 reads SGDLS; CDR2 reads YYNGEE. The CDR3 bases are TGTGCCAGCAGCGTAGGGCCGCCCCAGCATTTT. Translating gives CASSVGPPQHF.

The chain has TRBV7-2 and TRBJ2-3; D may be TRBD2 (6 bases). The germline CDR1 and CDR2 sequences are SGHTA and FQGNSA. The V end lost 4 bases, the J end lost 4 bases, and 12 bases lay between the germline ends. The CDR3 length is 14 residues. Here the CDR3 DNA reads TGTGCCAGCAGCTCCAGGACGGGGGCAGATACGCAGTATTTT. This sequence encodes CASSSRTGADTQYF.

The chain couples TRBV5-6 to TRBJ2-7; possible D gene TRBD1, 6 bases. Germline CDR1 and CDR2: SGHDT and YYEEEE. The CDR3 contains 14 residues. V lost 3 bases, J lost 3 bases, and 13 bases lay in between. The CDR3 is CASSSPGASYEQYF. In DNA, the CDR3 is TGTGCCAGCAGCTCTCCAGGGGCCAGCTACGAGCAGTACTTC.

The chain couples TRBV6-4 to TRBJ2-3; the match to TRBD2 covers 7 bases. With 3 bases clipped from V and 7 bases from J, the junction kept 7 bases outside the gene matches. CDR1 is MRHNA and CDR2 is SNTAGT in the germline V gene. This CDR3 is built from 14 residues. The CDR3 loop reads CASSEAGESHTQYF. CDR3 nucleotide sequence: TGTGCCAGCAGTGAGGCGGGGGAGTCACATACGCAGTATTTT.

This chain uses TRBV6-4 with TRBJ2-2; D remains unclear. V was trimmed by 2 bases and J by 0 bases, leaving 4 bases between them. CDR1 MRHNA and CDR2 SNTAGT come from the germline V gene. This CDR3 is 14 amino acids long. CDR3 nucleotides: TGTGCCAGCAGTGACGGAGCGAACACCGGGGAGCTGTTTTTT. Amino acids: CASSDGANTGELFF.